This T cell receptor (beta chain) was documented in a study of CD8 T cells in ankylosing spondylitis. Study results and limitations: Significantly higher representation of disease-linked clones was reported for matched ankylosing spondylitis synovial fluid.

TCRdb re-called the 5' RACE reads with MiXCR, one entry per CDR3 protein. The sample lists about 250,000 distinct CDR3 sequences; under 35% were seen once. A remark on this clonotype: The antigen is unknown.

V was shortened by 2 bases and J by 4 bases, with 15 bases between the two germline ends. The CDR3 loop spans 16 amino acids. Germline CDR1 MNHEY, CDR2 SVGAGI. The sequence came from a male donor with ankylosing spondylitis or in good health (not recorded which). The rearrangement links TRBV6-5 to TRBJ1-3; tentatively, D is TRBD1 (6 bases). Sequenced input: blood, either unsorted or a sorted T cell fraction (not recorded which). CDR3 nucleotide sequence: TGTGCCAGCAGTTACGACAGGCCGGGGCGAGGAAACACCATATATTTT. Protein product: CASSYDRPGRGNTIYF.